The 32 T cell receptor beta chains reported below all come from one sample, sequenced in a study of blood T cell repertoires in COVID-19 (TCRdb year 2020). Library preparation used the immunoSEQ multiplex PCR assay. Sourced from immuneACCESS, this table was stored by TCRdb with only in-frame sequences that have V and J called. A share of the clones is absent; for the studies checked, an unresolved V gene accounts for under half, and the remainder has no known explanation. Present in this sample are about 360,000 clones, approximately 82% of which were seen just once. The ten largest clones add up to approximately 3.1% of the sample. The sequencing input was peripheral blood. The receptors come from a man aged 30 to 45 with active or convalescent COVID-19.

The chain couples TRBV29-1 to TRBJ2-1, with 14 bases that match TRBD2. J was trimmed by 1 base and V by 6 bases; bases with no gene match: 5. The CDR3 is made up of 16 amino acids. The germline V gene encodes CDR1 SQVTM and CDR2 ANQGSEA. CDR3 nucleotides: TGCAGCGTGACCGGACTAGCGGGAGGTTCCTACAATGAGCAGTTCTTC. Amino acids: CSVTGLAGGSYNEQFF.

The chain carries TRBV7-8 and TRBJ2-1, with D maybe TRBD1 (6 bases). There are 20 residues in the CDR3. V gave up 2 bases and J gave up 4 bases, with 27 bases separating them. The germline CDR1 and CDR2 sequences are SGHVS and FQNEAQ. The CDR3 spells CASSLRRGGPEHRMYNEQFF. In DNA, the CDR3 is TGTGCCAGCAGCTTACGCAGGGGTGGGCCCGAGCATAGAATGTACAATGAGCAGTTCTTC.

This chain links TRBV3-1 (or the pseudogene TRBV3-2) with TRBJ1-1; no reliable D call. The V end was cut by 6 bases, the J end by 1 base, with 3 bases between. From germline, CDR1 is LGHDT and CDR2 YNNKEL (reference sequence). The CDR3 loop spans 11 amino acids. In DNA form, the CDR3 reads TGTGCCAGCAGGGCGAACACTGAAGCTTTCTTT. As protein: CASRANTEAFF.

In its sample, this clone was seen a few times. V and J are TRBV11-2 and TRBJ2-2, with TRBD2 identical over 14 bases. Per the germline V gene, CDR1 is SGHAT and CDR2 is FQNNGV. V was pared by 5 bases and J by 3 bases, with 8 bases of the junction left unmatched. The CDR3 loop spans 18 amino acids. Written as DNA, the CDR3 is TGTGCCAGCAGCCCCCGGACTAGCGGGGGGAGAGACACCGGGGAGCTGTTTTTT. Translating it yields CASSPRTSGGRDTGELFF.

The rearrangement links TRBV18 to TRBJ2-7; 15 bases are a match to TRBD2. V lost 3 bases to trimming and J lost 5 bases; unmatched junction nucleotides: 5. This CDR3 is built from 16 residues. Per germline, CDR1 KGHSH and CDR2 LQKENI. The CDR3 reads CASSPGLAGGPNEQYF. Here the CDR3 DNA reads TGTGCCAGCTCACCCGGACTAGCGGGAGGGCCGAACGAGCAGTACTTC.

The chain combines TRBV6-5 with TRBJ1-3, with D unclear. Trimming took 2 bases from V and 2 from J, leaving 10 bases between them. There are 15 residues in the CDR3. The germline V gene encodes CDR1 MNHEY and CDR2 SVGAGI. The CDR3 nucleotides read TGTGCCAGCAGTTACGGGCCTTTAGCTGGAAACACCATATATTTT. This sequence encodes CASSYGPLAGNTIYF.

V usage is TRBV16 and J usage is TRBJ2-1; 9 bases match TRBD2. V lost 3 bases to trimming and J lost 6 bases; unmatched junction nucleotides: 9. This CDR3 region has 16 residues. Germline V gene data show CDR1 as KGHSY and CDR2 as FQNENV. CDR3 protein: CASSHLSGTSFNEQFF. The DNA for the CDR3 is TGTGCCAGCAGCCACTTATCCGGGACTAGCTTCAATGAGCAGTTCTTC.

The table lists this clone with a count of one. This chain joins TRBV5-6 and TRBJ2-7; D is uncertain. This CDR3 has 13 amino acids. V dropped 4 bases and J dropped 3 bases, with 11 bases sitting between them. In germline, CDR1 is SGHDT, CDR2 YYEEEE. The CDR3, as DNA: TGTGCCAGCAGCCTACCCGCAGGCTACGAGCAGTACTTC. It encodes CASSLPAGYEQYF.

This clone was detected once. V and J are TRBV9 and TRBJ2-3, with unresolved D. Trimming shortened V by 4 bases and J by 0 bases, and 12 bases separated the two germline ends. The germline V gene has CDR1 SGDLS and CDR2 YYNGEE. The CDR3 extends over 15 amino acids. CDR3 sequence reads: CASSPILTSTDTQYF. The CDR3 nucleotides read TGTGCCAGCAGCCCTATCTTAACGAGCACAGATACGCAGTATTTT.

The chain recombines TRBV7-3 with TRBJ2-3; tentatively, D is TRBD2 (5 bases). Trimming shortened V by 5 bases and J by 9 bases, and 12 bases separated the two germline ends. CDR1 is SGHTA, CDR2 FQGTGA, per germline. The CDR3 contains 12 residues. CDR3 amino acids: CASSPGVGTQYF. The CDR3 DNA is TGTGCCAGCAGCCCCGGGGTGGGAACGCAGTATTTT.

The V gene is TRBV4-1, the J gene TRBJ2-5; 8 positions match TRBD2. V was clipped by 3 bases and J by 5 bases; unmatched bases: 11. Germline V gene lookup returns CDR1 MGHRA and CDR2 YSYEKL. The length of the CDR3 is 16 residues. In DNA, the CDR3 is TGCGCCAGCAGCCAGGGAACGGGGGGGGCTGAGGAGACCCAGTACTTC. Amino acids: CASSQGTGGAEETQYF.

The rearrangement joins TRBV6-5 to TRBJ1-1; D may be TRBD1 (6 bases). Germline CDR1 reads MNHEY; CDR2 reads SVGAGI. This CDR3 has 14 amino acids. V lost 6 bases, J lost 4 bases, and 15 bases lay in between. In DNA, the CDR3 is TGTGCCAGCAGGGATCCAACAGGGTCCACTGAAGCTTTCTTT. Residues: CASRDPTGSTEAFF.

The V call is TRBV30, the J call TRBJ1-5; D not certain. Trimming took off 5 bases at V and 2 bases at J, with 16 bases between the two ends. This CDR3 spans 15 amino acids. Germline CDR1 is GTSNPN and CDR2 is SVGIG (reference sequence). CDR3 bases: TGTGCCTGGTCTCTTCCGCAGAGGGGCAATCAGCCCCAGCATTTT. The encoded protein is CAWSLPQRGNQPQHF.

V is TRBV7-2 and J is TRBJ1-2, with D tentatively TRBD1 (6 bases). This CDR3 comprises 14 residues. V dropped 5 bases and J dropped 5 bases, with 15 bases sitting between them. In germline, CDR1 is SGHTA, CDR2 FQGNSA. DNA for the CDR3: TGTGCCAGCAGCGAACCGGGACACATTTATGGCTACACCTTC. It translates to CASSEPGHIYGYTF.

The sample holds one count of this clone. The chain recombines TRBV7-2 with TRBJ1-1; D is possibly TRBD1 (5 bases). The CDR3 runs to 17 residues. The ends were cut back, 5 bases at V and 1 base at J, with 20 bases in the middle. Germline V gene data show CDR1 as SGHTA and CDR2 as FQGNSA. The CDR3 is CASSTHRTGVPNTEAFF. In DNA form, the CDR3 reads TGTGCCAGCAGCACCCATCGCACGGGGGTCCCGAACACTGAAGCTTTCTTT.

V usage is TRBV27 and J usage is TRBJ2-1; a weak D match, TRBD2 (5 bases). The CDR3 consists of 11 residues. Trimming pared 2 bases from V and 9 bases from J, leaving 5 bases between. Germline CDR1 MNHEY, CDR2 SMNVEV (reference sequence). The CDR3 is CASSLRGEQFF. Here the CDR3 DNA reads TGTGCCAGCAGTTTACGGGGTGAGCAGTTCTTC.

The gene calls are TRBV13 and TRBJ2-3; maybe TRBD1 (5 bases). The V and J ends lost 5 bases and 4 bases respectively, with 10 bases between them. CDR3 length: 13 amino acids. CDR1 and CDR2 (germline): PRHDT, FYEKMQ (reference sequence). The CDR3 here is CASSIRQPDTQYF. The CDR3 DNA reads as TGTGCCAGCAGCATCCGACAGCCAGATACGCAGTATTTT.

This sequence joins TRBV30 and TRBJ1-4, with D possibly being TRBD1 (5 bases). The CDR3 extends over 15 amino acids. V lost 4 bases and J lost 4, with 16 bases in between. Germline V gives CDR1 GTSNPN, CDR2 SVGIG (reference sequence). CDR3 nucleotides: TGTGCCTGGATCGGACAAGGGGCAGTTAATGAAAAACTGTTTTTT. Translated, it gives CAWIGQGAVNEKLFF.

The chain uses TRBV4-3 and TRBJ1-2; D is ambiguous. Trimming took off 2 bases at V and 4 bases at J, with 11 bases between the two ends. CDR1 is LGHNA and CDR2 is YSLEER in the germline V gene. The CDR3 extends over 14 amino acids. CDR3 sequence reads: CASSQFIASYGYTF. The CDR3 DNA reads TGCGCCAGCAGCCAATTCATAGCTTCCTATGGCTACACCTTC.

This clone has more than one count but fewer than ten. The V and J genes are TRBV30 and TRBJ1-5, with 8 nucleotides matching TRBD1. There are 13 residues in the CDR3. The V segment lost 8 bases and the J segment 2 bases; nucleotides outside the gene matches: 5. The V gene's germline CDR1 is GTSNPN and CDR2 SVGIG (reference sequence). The CDR3 protein is CALGTGGNQPQHF. For the CDR3, the DNA is TGTGCCCTCGGGACAGGAGGCAATCAGCCCCAGCATTTT. The complete variable domain, with remaining parts taken from reference TRBV30 and TRBJ1-5, reads SQTIHQWPATLVQPVGSPLSLECTVEGTSNPNLYWYRQAAGRGLQLLFYSVGIGQISSEVPQNLSASRPQDRQFILSSKKLLLSDSGFYLCALGTGGNQPQHFGDGTRLSIL.

The rearrangement joins TRBV19 to TRBJ1-1; D possibly corresponds to TRBD1 (5 bases). CDR1 LNHDA and CDR2 SQIVND come from the germline V gene (reference sequence). This CDR3 region has 13 residues. Trimming left V 7 bases short and J 8 bases short, with 17 bases between. CDR3: CASTPRGGLEAFF. CDR3 coding DNA: TGTGCCAGTACCCCACGGGGGGGGTTGGAAGCTTTCTTT.

The V call is TRBV24-1, the J call TRBJ2-7; TRBD2 agrees at 10 bases. With 4 bases clipped from V and 0 bases from J, the junction kept 2 bases outside the gene matches. CDR1 and CDR2 (germline): KGHDR, SFDVKD. The CDR3 is made up of 15 amino acids. The chain's CDR3 is CATSDPSGGSYEQYF. The DNA for the CDR3 is TGTGCCACCAGTGACCCTAGCGGGGGCTCCTACGAGCAGTACTTC.

V usage is TRBV7-9 and J usage is TRBJ1-3; no reliable D call. Germline CDR1 is SEHNR and CDR2 is FQNEAQ (reference sequence). This CDR3 is 15 amino acids long. The V end was cut by 6 bases, the J end by 0 bases, with 12 bases between. CDR3 bases: TGTGCCAGCAGTCCTTCAGCGAGCTCTGGAAACACCATATATTTT. Protein product: CASSPSASSGNTIYF.

The chain is built from TRBV9 and TRBJ2-3, with D maybe TRBD1 (5 bases). Per the germline V gene, CDR1 is SGDLS and CDR2 is YYNGEE. The V end lost 4 bases, the J end lost 7 bases, and 10 bases lay between the germline ends. This CDR3 is 12 amino acids long. The CDR3 region has the DNA TGTGCCAGCAGCCAGGGCCTTTATACGCAGTATTTT. As protein: CASSQGLYTQYF.

This chain connects TRBV14 to TRBJ1-4; D gene unclear. Germline CDR1 SGHDN, CDR2 FVKESK. V dropped 0 bases and J dropped 8 bases, with 13 bases sitting between them. CDR3 size: 15 residues. CDR3 bases: TGTGCCAGCAGCCAAGATTGGGAGGGTAACGAAAAACTGTTTTTT. Its protein is CASSQDWEGNEKLFF.

This clone was seen a single time. The chain has TRBV13 and TRBJ2-4; a possible D gene is TRBD2 (6 bases). V lost 5 bases to trimming and J lost 14 bases, with 19 bases between them. The CDR3 is 13 residues long. CDR1 and CDR2 from the germline V gene are PRHDT and FYEKMQ (reference sequence). The CDR3 region has the DNA TGTGCCAGCAGCAGAGGGCGGGGCCACGTGAAGTACTTC. Protein: CASSRGRGHVKYF.

The rearrangement joins TRBV19 to TRBJ1-2; a weak D match, TRBD1 (5 bases). CDR3 length equals 13 residues. The ends were cut back, 3 bases at V and 4 bases at J, with 9 bases in the middle. Germline values: CDR1 LNHDA, CDR2 SQIVND (reference sequence). The CDR3 DNA is TGTGCCAGTAGTATTTCCGGGGGCTATGGCTACACCTTC. Protein product: CASSISGGYGYTF.

This chain uses TRBV19 with TRBJ2-7; 7 nucleotides line up with TRBD2. Germline V gives CDR1 LNHDA, CDR2 SQIVND (reference sequence). This CDR3 comprises 16 residues. Trimming removed 4 bases from V and 3 bases from J; junction bases left unmatched: 12. The CDR3 DNA sequence: TGTGCCAGTAGTAAGGTTGGGGCTAGCGGCCGCTACGAGCAGTACTTC. Residues: CASSKVGASGRYEQYF.

This chain joins TRBV7-2 and TRBJ2-5, with 10 bases identical to TRBD1. Germline lookup yields CDR1 SGHTA and CDR2 FQGNSA. The CDR3 extends over 15 amino acids. V shed 4 bases and J 4 bases; nucleotides not matched to a gene: 6. The CDR3 protein is CASSSDRGLVETQYF. The CDR3 nucleotides are TGTGCCAGCAGCTCCGACAGGGGGCTCGTAGAGACCCAGTACTTC.

About this clone: The junction does not match germline at one end; this may be a read error. The chain combines TRBV2 with TRBJ2-3, with a tentative D call TRBD1 (5 bases). The germline gives CDR1 SNHLY, CDR2 FYNNEI. The CDR3 has 12 amino acids. The CDR3 is CASSQGTDTQYF. The CDR3 bases are TGTGCCAGCAGTCAGGGCACCGATACGCAGTATTTT.

The chain couples TRBV5-4 to TRBJ1-2; D is undetermined. Germline V gives CDR1 SGHNT, CDR2 YYREEE (reference sequence). The CDR3 sequence is 13 residues long. The V end lost 2 bases, the J end lost 4 bases, and 9 bases lay between the germline ends. The CDR3, as DNA: TGTGCCAGCAGCTTAGGTGGGCGCTATGGCTACACCTTC. Translating gives CASSLGGRYGYTF.

The chain uses TRBV29-1 and TRBJ1-1; D might be TRBD1 (5 bases). The germline V and J ends were trimmed by 3 bases and 0 bases, with 14 bases remaining between them. Germline values: CDR1 SQVTM, CDR2 ANQGSEA. CDR3 length equals 15 residues. CDR3 amino acids: CSVDFFTGMNTEAFF. CDR3 sequence (DNA): TGCAGCGTTGATTTTTTTACAGGCATGAACACTGAAGCTTTCTTT. The complete variable domain, with remaining parts taken from reference TRBV29-1 and TRBJ1-1, reads SAVISQKPSRDICQRGTSLTIQCQVDSQVTMMFWYRQQPGQSLTLIATANQGSEATYESGFVIDKFPISRPNLTFSTLTVSNMSPEDSSIYLCSVDFFTGMNTEAFFGQGTRLTVV.